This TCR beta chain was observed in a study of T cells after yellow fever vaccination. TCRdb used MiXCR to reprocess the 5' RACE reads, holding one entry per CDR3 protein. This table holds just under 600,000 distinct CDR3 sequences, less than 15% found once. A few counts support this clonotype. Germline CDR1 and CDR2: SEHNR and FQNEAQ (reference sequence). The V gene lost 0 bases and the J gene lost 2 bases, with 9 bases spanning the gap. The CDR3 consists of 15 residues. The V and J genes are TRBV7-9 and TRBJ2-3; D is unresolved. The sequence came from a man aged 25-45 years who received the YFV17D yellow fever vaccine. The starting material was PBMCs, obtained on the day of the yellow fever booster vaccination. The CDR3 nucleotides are TGTGCCAGCAGCTTAGCGAGGCCTGCCACAGATACGCAGTATTTT. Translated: CASSLARPATDTQYF.